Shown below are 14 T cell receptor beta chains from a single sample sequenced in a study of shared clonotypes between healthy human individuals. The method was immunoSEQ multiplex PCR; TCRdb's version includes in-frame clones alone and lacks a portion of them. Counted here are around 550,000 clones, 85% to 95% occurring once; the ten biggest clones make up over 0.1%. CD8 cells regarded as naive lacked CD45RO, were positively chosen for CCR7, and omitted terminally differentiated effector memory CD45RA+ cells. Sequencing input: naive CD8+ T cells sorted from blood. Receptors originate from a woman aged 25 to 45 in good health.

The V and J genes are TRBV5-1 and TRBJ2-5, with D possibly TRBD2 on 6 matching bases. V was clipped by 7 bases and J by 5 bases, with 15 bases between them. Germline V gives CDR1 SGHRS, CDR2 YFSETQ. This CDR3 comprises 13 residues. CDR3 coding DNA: TGCGCCAGCTTCGTAGGTGGGGGGGAGACCCAGTACTTC. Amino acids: CASFVGGGETQYF.

The DNA for the CDR3 is TGCGCCAGCAGGCCCAGGACTGTTCTATCTGGAAACACCATATATTTT. Protein: CASRPRTVLSGNTIYF. J is TRBJ1-3 and V is TRBV10-1; the D is unclear. This CDR3 region has 16 residues. CDR1 and CDR2 from the germline V gene are WNHNN and SYGVQD (reference sequence). Trimming removed 6 bases at V and 1 base at J, with 16 bases between.

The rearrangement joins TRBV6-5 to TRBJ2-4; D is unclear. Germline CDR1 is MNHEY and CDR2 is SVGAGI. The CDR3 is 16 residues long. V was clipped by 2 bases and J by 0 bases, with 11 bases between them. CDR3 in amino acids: CASSYGIQLAKNIQYF. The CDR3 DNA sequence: TGTGCCAGCAGTTACGGCATTCAGCTAGCCAAAAACATTCAGTACTTC.

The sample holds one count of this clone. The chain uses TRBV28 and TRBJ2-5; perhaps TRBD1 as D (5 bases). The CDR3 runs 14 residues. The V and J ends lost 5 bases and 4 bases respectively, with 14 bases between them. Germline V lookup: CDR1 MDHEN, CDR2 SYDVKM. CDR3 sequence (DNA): TGTGCCAGCAGTGGGCCAGGGTTTGTAGAGACCCAGTACTTC. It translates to CASSGPGFVETQYF.

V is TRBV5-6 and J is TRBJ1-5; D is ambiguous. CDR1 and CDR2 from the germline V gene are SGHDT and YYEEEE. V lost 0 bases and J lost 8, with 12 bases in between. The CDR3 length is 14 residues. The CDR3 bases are TGTGCCAGCAGCTTGGTGCCCAGCCGGGAGCCCCAGCATTTT. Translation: CASSLVPSREPQHF.

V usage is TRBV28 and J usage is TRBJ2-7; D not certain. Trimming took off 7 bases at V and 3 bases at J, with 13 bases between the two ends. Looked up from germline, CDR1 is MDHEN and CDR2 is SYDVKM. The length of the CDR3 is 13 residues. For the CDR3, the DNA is TGTGCCAGCACCCTTGCCGGCATCTACGAGCAGTACTTC. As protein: CASTLAGIYEQYF.

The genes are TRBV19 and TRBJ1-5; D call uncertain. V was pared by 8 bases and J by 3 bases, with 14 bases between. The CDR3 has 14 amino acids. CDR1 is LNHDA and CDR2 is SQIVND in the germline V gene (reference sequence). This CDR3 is CASPHRVSNQPQHF. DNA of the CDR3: TGTGCCAGTCCGCATCGGGTCTCCAATCAGCCCCAGCATTTT.

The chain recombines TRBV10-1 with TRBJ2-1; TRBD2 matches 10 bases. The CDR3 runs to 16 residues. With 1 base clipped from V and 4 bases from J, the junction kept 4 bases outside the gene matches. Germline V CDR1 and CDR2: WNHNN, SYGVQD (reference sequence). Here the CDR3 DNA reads TGCGCCAGCAGTGAGTTGAGGACTAGCGGATACAATGAGCAGTTCTTC. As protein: CASSELRTSGYNEQFF.

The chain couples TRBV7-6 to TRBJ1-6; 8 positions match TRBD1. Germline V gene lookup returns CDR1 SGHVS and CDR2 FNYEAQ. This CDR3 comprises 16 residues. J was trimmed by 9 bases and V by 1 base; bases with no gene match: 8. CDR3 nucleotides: TGTGCCAGCAGCTTAGGGACGGACAGGGCCGTTTCACCCCTCCACTTT. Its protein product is CASSLGTDRAVSPLHF.

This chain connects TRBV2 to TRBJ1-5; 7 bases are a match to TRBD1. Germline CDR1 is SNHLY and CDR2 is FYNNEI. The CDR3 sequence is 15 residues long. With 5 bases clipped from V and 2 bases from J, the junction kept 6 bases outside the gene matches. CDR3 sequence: CASSPGTEGNQPQHF. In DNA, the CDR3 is TGTGCCAGCAGTCCTGGGACAGAGGGCAATCAGCCCCAGCATTTT.

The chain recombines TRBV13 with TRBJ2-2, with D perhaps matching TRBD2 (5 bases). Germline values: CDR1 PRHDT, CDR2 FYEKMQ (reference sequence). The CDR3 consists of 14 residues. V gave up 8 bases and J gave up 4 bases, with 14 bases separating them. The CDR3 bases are TGTGCCAGCGGTCCGGGGTACTCCACCGGGGAGCTGTTTTTT. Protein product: CASGPGYSTGELFF.

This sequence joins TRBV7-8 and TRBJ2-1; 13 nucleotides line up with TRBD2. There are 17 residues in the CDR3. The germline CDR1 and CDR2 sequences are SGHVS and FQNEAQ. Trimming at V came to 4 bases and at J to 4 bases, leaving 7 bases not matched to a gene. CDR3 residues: CASSSLAGGPLYNEQFF. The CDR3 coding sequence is TGTGCCAGCAGCTCACTAGCGGGAGGGCCGTTATACAATGAGCAGTTCTTC.

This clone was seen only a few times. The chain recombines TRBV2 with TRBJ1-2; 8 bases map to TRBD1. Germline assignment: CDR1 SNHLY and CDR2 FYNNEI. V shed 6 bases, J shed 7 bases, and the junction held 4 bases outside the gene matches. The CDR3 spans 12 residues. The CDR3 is CASSGTGGGYTF. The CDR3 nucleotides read TGTGCCAGCAGCGGGACAGGAGGTGGCTACACCTTC.

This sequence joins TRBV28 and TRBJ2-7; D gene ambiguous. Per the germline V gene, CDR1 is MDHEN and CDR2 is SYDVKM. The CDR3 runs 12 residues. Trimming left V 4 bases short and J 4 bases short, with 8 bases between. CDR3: CASSWAGYEQYF. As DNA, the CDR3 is TGTGCCAGCAGTTGGGCAGGATACGAGCAGTACTTC.